The 8 T cell receptor beta chains reported below all come from one sample, sequenced in a study of cytomegalovirus exposure and HLA in healthy donors listed by TCRdb under 2017. Library generation was performed with the immunoSEQ multiplex PCR assay. The multiplex PCR relied on a mix of 60 forward primers for TCR Vbeta segments and 13 reverse primers for TCR Jbeta segments. The source is immuneACCESS, and TCRdb retained only in-frame sequences with V and J called. Part of the clones is not carried over; for the studies checked, unresolved V genes explain less than half of this, and the remainder is unexplained. In all, the sample holds around 200,000 clones, and roughly four fifths of those were seen once. The ten largest account for more than 1.3% of the sample. Material: PBMCs. These receptors were taken from a girl between 5 and 17 years old in good health and CMV-seronegative.

The V call is TRBV28, the J call TRBJ1-4; weak D call: TRBD1 (6 bases). The CDR3 runs 15 residues. CDR1 MDHEN and CDR2 SYDVKM come from the germline V gene. The V gene lost 5 bases and the J gene lost 2 bases, with 12 bases spanning the gap. The CDR3 here is CASSDQGYTNEKLFF. In DNA, the CDR3 is TGTGCCAGCAGTGACCAGGGGTACACTAATGAAAAACTGTTTTTT.

The rearrangement joins TRBV10-3 to TRBJ1-2; D is perhaps TRBD1 (6 bases). Germline CDR1 is ENHRY and CDR2 is SYGVKD. This CDR3 is 18 amino acids long. V was cut by 0 bases and J by 2 bases, with 19 bases left in between. The CDR3 DNA sequence: TGTGCCATCAGTGAGTCTCGGGCAGGGGCGGATTCCAACTATGGCTACACCTTC. The encoded protein is CAISESRAGADSNYGYTF.

This clone was detected only once. The V call is TRBV5-1, the J call TRBJ2-7; TRBD1 is a possible D gene (6 bases). The CDR3 has 13 amino acids. Looked up from germline, CDR1 is SGHRS and CDR2 is YFSETQ. Trimming left V 0 bases short and J 2 bases short, with 6 bases between. CDR3 DNA: TGCGCCAGCAGCTTGGGGGGGCCCTACGAGCAGTACTTC. Amino acids: CASSLGGPYEQYF.

This chain uses TRBV7-2 with TRBJ1-2; TRBD1 matches at 8 bases. Germline V gene data show CDR1 as SGHTA and CDR2 as FQGNSA. This CDR3 contains 14 residues. V was pared by 5 bases and J by 4 bases, with 6 bases of the junction left unmatched. CDR3 nucleotide sequence: TGTGCCAGCAGCACAGCAGGGGGCTTCTATGGCTACACCTTC. This sequence encodes CASSTAGGFYGYTF.

J is TRBJ1-3 and V is TRBV6-5; 7 nucleotides align to TRBD1. This CDR3 is built from 14 residues. Trimming cost V 6 bases and J 3 bases; bases outside gene matches: 5. The germline V gene encodes CDR1 MNHEY and CDR2 SVGAGI. CDR3 residues: CASRNQGVGNTIYF. The DNA of the CDR3 is TGTGCCAGCAGAAACCAGGGGGTTGGAAACACCATATATTTT.

This clone was seen a single time. V is TRBV30 and J is TRBJ2-5; 8 bases agree with TRBD1. The tail of the sequence fits TRBJ2-7 better, so the J call may be wrong. Germline assignment: CDR1 GTSNPN and CDR2 SVGIG (reference sequence). This CDR3 has 17 residues. CDR3 loop: CAWSGGQAGLLTYEQYF. The CDR3 DNA sequence: TGTGCCTGGAGCGGGGGACAGGCGGGATTACTAACCTACGAGCAGTACTTC.

The chain has TRBV4-3 and TRBJ2-2; possible D gene TRBD1, 6 bases. In germline, CDR1 is LGHNA, CDR2 YSLEER. CDR3 length: 16 amino acids. V lost 0 bases and J 4 bases, leaving 12 bases between the germline ends. The CDR3 bases are TGCGCCAGCAGCCAAGATCAGGGGATCTTCACCGGGGAGCTGTTTTTT. Its translation is CASSQDQGIFTGELFF.

The chain employs TRBV27 and TRBJ2-2; 7 nucleotides line up with TRBD1. The length of the CDR3 is 14 residues. V dropped 3 bases and J dropped 8; count of bases not matched to a gene: 6. Per germline, CDR1 MNHEY and CDR2 SMNVEV (reference sequence). The CDR3 reads CASSFGQGVGELFF. The CDR3 DNA follows: TGTGCCAGCAGTTTCGGGCAGGGGGTTGGGGAGCTGTTTTTT.